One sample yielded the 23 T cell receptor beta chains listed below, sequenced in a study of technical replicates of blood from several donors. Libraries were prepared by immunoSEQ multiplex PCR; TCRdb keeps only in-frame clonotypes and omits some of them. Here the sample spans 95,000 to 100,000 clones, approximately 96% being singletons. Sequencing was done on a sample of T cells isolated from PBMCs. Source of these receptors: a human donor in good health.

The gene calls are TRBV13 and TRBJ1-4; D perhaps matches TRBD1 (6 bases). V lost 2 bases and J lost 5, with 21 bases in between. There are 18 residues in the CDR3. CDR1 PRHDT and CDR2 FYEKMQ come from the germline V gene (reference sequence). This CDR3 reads CASSLPPGDLPLNEKLFF. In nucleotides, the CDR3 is TGTGCCAGCAGCTTACCTCCAGGGGACCTACCCTTGAATGAAAAACTGTTTTTT.

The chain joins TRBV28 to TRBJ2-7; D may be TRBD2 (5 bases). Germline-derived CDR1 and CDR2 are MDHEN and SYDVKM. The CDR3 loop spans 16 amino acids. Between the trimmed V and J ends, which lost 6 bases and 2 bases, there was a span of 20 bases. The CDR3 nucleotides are TGTGCCAGCAGCGACTCTTCCGCTAGCAGACCCTACGAGCAGTACTTC. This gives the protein CASSDSSASRPYEQYF.

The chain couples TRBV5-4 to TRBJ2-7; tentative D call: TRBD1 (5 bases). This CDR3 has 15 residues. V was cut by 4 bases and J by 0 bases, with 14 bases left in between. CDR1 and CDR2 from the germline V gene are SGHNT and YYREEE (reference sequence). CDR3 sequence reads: CASSLVGASSYEQYF. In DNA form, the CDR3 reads TGTGCCAGCAGCCTTGTAGGGGCGAGCTCCTACGAGCAGTACTTC.

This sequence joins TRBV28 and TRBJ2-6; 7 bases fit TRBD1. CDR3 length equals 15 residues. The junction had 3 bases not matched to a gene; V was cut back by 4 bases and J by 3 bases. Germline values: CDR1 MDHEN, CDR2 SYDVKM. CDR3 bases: TGTGCCAGCAGTTCTCAGGGGGTTGGGGCCAACGTCCTGACTTTC. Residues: CASSSQGVGANVLTF.

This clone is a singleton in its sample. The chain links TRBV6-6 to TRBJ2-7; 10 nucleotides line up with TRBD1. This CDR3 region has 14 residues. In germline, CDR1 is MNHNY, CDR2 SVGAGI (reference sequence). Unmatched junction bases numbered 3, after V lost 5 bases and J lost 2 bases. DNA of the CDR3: TGTGCCAGCAGTCCGGGACAGGGGACCTACGAGCAGTACTTC. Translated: CASSPGQGTYEQYF.

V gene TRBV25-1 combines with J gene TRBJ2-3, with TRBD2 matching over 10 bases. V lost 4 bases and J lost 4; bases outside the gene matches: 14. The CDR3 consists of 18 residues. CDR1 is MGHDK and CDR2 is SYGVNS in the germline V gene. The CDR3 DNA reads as TGTGCCAGCAGTGGGCTAGCGGGGGCCCACGAAGAGTCAGATACGCAGTATTTT. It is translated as CASSGLAGAHEESDTQYF.

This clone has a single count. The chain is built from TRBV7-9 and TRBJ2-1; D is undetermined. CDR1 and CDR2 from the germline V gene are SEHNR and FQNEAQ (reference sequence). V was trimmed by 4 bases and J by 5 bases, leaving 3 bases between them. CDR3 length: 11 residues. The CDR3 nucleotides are TGTGCCAGCAGCTCTCACAATGAGCAGTTCTTC. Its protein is CASSSHNEQFF.

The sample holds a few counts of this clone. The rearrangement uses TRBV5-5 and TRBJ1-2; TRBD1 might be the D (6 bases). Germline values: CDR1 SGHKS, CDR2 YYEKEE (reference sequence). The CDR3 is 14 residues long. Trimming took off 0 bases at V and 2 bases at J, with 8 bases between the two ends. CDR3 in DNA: TGTGCCAGCAGCTTGGGGACAGACAACTATGGCTACACCTTC. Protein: CASSLGTDNYGYTF. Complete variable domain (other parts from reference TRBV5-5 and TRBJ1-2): DAGVTQSPTHLIKTRGQQVTLRCSPISGHKSVSWYQQVLGQGPQFIFQYYEKEERGRGNFPDRFSARQFPNYSSELNVNALLLGDSALYLCASSLGTDNYGYTFGSGTRLTVV.

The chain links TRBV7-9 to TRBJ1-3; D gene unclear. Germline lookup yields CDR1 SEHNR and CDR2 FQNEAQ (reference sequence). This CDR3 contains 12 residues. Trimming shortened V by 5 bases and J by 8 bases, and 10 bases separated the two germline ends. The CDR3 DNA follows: TGTGCCAGCAGCCCTTTTCGGGACACCATATATTTT. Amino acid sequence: CASSPFRDTIYF.

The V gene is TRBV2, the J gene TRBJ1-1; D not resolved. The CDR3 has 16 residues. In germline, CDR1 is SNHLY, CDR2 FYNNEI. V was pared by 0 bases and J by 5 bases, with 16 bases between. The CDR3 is CASSEALRSFRTEAFF. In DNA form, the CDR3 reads TGTGCCAGCAGTGAAGCGCTTCGGTCATTTCGGACTGAAGCTTTCTTT.

Here the CDR3 DNA reads TGTGCCAGCAGCTCACCTAGCTCCTACGAGCAGTACTTC. The encoded protein is CASSSPSSYEQYF. The V and J genes are TRBV11-2 and TRBJ2-7; D uncertain. Trimming left V 4 bases short and J 0 bases short, with 7 bases between. CDR1 is SGHAT and CDR2 is FQNNGV in the germline V gene. The CDR3 runs to 13 residues.

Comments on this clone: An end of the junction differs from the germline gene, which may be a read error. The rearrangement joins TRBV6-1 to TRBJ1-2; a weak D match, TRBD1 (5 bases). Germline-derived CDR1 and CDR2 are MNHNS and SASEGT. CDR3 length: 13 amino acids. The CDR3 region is CASSEGGGLRQPF. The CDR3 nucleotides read TGTGCCAGCAGTGAAGGCGGAGGGTTGCGACAGCCCTTC.

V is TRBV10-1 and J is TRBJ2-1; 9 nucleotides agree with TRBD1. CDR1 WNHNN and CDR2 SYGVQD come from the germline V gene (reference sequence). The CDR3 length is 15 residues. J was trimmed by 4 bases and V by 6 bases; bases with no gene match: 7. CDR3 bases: TGCGCCAGCAGACTGGACAGGGGATCTTACAATGAGCAGTTCTTC. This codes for CASRLDRGSYNEQFF.

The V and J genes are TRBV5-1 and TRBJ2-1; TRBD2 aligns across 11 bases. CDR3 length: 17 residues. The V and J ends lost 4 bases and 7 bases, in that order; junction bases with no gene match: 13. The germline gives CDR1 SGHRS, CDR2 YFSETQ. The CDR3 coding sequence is TGCGCCAGCAGCCCTCTCCATAGCGGGGGGGCTGAAAATGAGCAGTTCTTC. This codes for CASSPLHSGGAENEQFF.

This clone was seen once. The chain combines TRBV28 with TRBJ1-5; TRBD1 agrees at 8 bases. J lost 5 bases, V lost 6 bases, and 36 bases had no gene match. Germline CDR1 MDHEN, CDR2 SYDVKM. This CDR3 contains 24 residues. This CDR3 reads CASSPRLIVEPRDRISWGDQPQHF. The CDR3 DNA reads TGTGCCAGCAGCCCTAGGCTTATTGTAGAGCCGCGGGACAGGATCTCGTGGGGGGATCAGCCCCAGCATTTT.

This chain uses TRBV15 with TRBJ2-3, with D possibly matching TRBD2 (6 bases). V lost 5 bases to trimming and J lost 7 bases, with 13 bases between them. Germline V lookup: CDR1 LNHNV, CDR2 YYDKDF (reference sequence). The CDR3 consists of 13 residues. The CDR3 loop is CATSRYAGNTQYF. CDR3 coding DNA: TGTGCCACCAGCCGCTACGCGGGGAATACGCAGTATTTT.

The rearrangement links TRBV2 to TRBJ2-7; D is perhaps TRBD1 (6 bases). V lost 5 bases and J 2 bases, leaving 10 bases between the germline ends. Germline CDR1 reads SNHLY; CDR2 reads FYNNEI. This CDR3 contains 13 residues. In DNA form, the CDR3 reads TGTGCCAGCAGTAAGGACAGCCCCTACGAGCAGTACTTC. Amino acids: CASSKDSPYEQYF.

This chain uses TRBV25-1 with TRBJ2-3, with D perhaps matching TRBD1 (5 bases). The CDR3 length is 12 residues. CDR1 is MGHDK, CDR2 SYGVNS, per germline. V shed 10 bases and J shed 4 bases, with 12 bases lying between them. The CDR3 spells CATLQGADTQYF. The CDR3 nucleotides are TGTGCCACCCTGCAGGGTGCAGATACGCAGTATTTT. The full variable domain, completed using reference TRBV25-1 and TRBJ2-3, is EADIYQTPRYLVIGTGKKITLECSQTMGHDKMYWYQQDPGMELHLIHYSYGVNSTEKGDLSSESTVSRIRTEHFPLTLESARPSHTSQYLCATLQGADTQYFGPGTRLTVL.

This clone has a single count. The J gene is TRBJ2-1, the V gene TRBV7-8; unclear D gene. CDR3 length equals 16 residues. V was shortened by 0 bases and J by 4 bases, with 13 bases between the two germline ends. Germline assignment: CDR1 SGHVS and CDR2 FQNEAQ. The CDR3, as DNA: TGTGCCAGCAGCTTAGCGCGCTTCACCAAATACAATGAGCAGTTCTTC. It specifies CASSLARFTKYNEQFF.

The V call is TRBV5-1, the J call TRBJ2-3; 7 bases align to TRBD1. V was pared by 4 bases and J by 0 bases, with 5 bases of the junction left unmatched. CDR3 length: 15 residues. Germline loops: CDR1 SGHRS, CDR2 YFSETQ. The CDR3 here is CASSLTGASTDTQYF. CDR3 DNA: TGCGCCAGCAGCCTAACAGGGGCTAGCACAGATACGCAGTATTTT.

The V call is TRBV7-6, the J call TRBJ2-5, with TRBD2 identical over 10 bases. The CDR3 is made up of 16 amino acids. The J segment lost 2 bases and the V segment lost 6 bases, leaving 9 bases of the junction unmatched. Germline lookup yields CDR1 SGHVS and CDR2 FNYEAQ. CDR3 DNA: TGTGCCAGCAGTTTACAACTAGCGGGATCACAAGAGACCCAGTACTTC. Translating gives CASSLQLAGSQETQYF.

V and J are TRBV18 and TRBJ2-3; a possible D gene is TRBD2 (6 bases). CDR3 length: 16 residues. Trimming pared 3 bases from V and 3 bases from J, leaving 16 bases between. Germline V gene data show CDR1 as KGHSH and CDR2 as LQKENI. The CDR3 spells CASSPGRERRTDTQYF. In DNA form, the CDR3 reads TGTGCCAGCTCACCTGGACGGGAGCGGCGTACAGATACGCAGTATTTT.

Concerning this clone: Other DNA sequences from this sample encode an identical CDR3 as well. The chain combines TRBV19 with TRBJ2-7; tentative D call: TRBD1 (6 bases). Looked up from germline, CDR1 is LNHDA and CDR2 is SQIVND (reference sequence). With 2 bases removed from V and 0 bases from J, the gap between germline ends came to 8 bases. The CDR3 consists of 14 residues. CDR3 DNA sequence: TGTGCCAGTAGTATAACAGGGAGCTCCTACGAGCAGTACTTC. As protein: CASSITGSSYEQYF.